Each of the 18 T cell receptor beta chains below was sequenced from the same sample in a study of shared clonotypes between healthy human individuals. Clones were read by immunoSEQ multiplex PCR, and TCRdb kept only the in-frame ones, dropping some. The profile covers over 850,000 clones, with around 82% appearing a single time and approximately 0.52% taken by the ten largest. Sequencing input: memory CD4+ T cells from PBMCs. Documented subset: CD45RA-negative fraction. These receptors originate from a man younger than 30 in good health. Some clones in this sample may be carry-over from other donors' samples.

The chain combines TRBV9 with TRBJ2-1, with TRBD2 as a possible D gene (5 bases). The germline V gene has CDR1 SGDLS and CDR2 YYNGEE. V lost 2 bases to trimming and J lost 2 bases, with 8 bases between them. The CDR3 runs to 14 residues. This CDR3 is CASSVRAAYNEQFF. CDR3 DNA: TGTGCCAGCAGCGTGAGGGCAGCCTACAATGAGCAGTTCTTC.

This chain connects TRBV28 to TRBJ2-7; 9 bases align to TRBD1. The CDR3 loop spans 14 amino acids. V shed 8 bases and J 5 bases; nucleotides not matched to a gene: 10. Germline V gene sequence: CDR1 MDHEN, CDR2 SYDVKM. CDR3 in amino acids: CASLTWDRVNEQYF. CDR3 DNA sequence: TGTGCCAGCTTAACCTGGGACAGGGTGAACGAGCAGTACTTC.

The chain joins TRBV5-1 to TRBJ1-4; D unresolved. This CDR3 contains 14 residues. Germline values: CDR1 SGHRS, CDR2 YFSETQ. The V gene lost 0 bases and the J gene lost 7 bases, with 10 bases spanning the gap. This chain's CDR3 is CASSLEAGSEKLFF. CDR3 coding DNA: TGCGCCAGCAGCTTGGAGGCAGGTAGTGAAAAACTGTTTTTT.

The chain recombines TRBV9 with TRBJ2-3, with TRBD2 matching over 7 bases. Germline CDR1 SGDLS, CDR2 YYNGEE. Trimming at V came to 1 base and at J to 2 bases, leaving 16 bases not matched to a gene. This CDR3 contains 19 residues. This CDR3 is CASSVRGLTLGGSTDTQYF. The CDR3 DNA reads TGTGCCAGCAGCGTACGAGGACTGACCTTGGGGGGGTCCACAGATACGCAGTATTTT.

The chain couples TRBV5-5 to TRBJ1-5; TRBD1 aligns across 7 bases. The CDR3 has 15 residues. Germline V gene sequence: CDR1 SGHKS, CDR2 YYEKEE (reference sequence). The trim removed 0 bases at V and 2 bases at J, leaving 2 bases unmatched. In nucleotides, the CDR3 is TGTGCCAGCAGCTTGGACGGACAGGGCAATCAGCCCCAGCATTTT. It translates to CASSLDGQGNQPQHF. Complete variable domain (other parts from reference TRBV5-5 and TRBJ1-5): DAGVTQSPTHLIKTRGQQVTLRCSPISGHKSVSWYQQVLGQGPQFIFQYYEKEERGRGNFPDRFSARQFPNYSSELNVNALLLGDSALYLCASSLDGQGNQPQHFGDGTRLSIL.

This clone was detected only a few times. The chain employs TRBV19 and TRBJ2-5; TRBD2 matches at 9 bases. Per germline, CDR1 LNHDA and CDR2 SQIVND (reference sequence). CDR3 length equals 16 residues. The V segment lost 2 bases and the J segment 4 bases; nucleotides outside the gene matches: 8. For the CDR3, the DNA is TGTGCCAGTAGTATACGAGGTAGCGGGAGAGGAGAGACCCAGTACTTC. It is translated as CASSIRGSGRGETQYF.

Concerning this clone itself: This may stem from a read error, because a much larger clone lies one nucleotide away. The gene calls are TRBV9 and TRBJ1-4; 11 nucleotides align to TRBD1. V lost 4 bases, J lost 4 bases, and 3 bases stayed unmatched. The CDR3 is 15 amino acids. The germline CDR1 and CDR2 sequences are SGDLS and YYNGEE. CDR3: CASSPGQGVNEKLFF. For the CDR3, the DNA is TGTGCCAGCAGCCCGGGACAGGGGGTTAATGAAAAACTGTTTTTT.

The chain joins TRBV5-1 to TRBJ2-3, with TRBD2 identical over 12 bases. The CDR3 has 14 amino acids. V trimming: 8 bases; J trimming: 5 bases; junction bases outside the gene matches: 6. CDR1 is SGHRS, CDR2 YFSETQ, per germline. The CDR3 DNA sequence: TGCGCCAGTACACTAGCGGGAGGTGTAGATACGCAGTATTTT. This translates into CASTLAGGVDTQYF.

This chain uses TRBV2 with TRBJ2-5, with D maybe TRBD1 (5 bases). CDR1 SNHLY and CDR2 FYNNEI come from the germline V gene. Trimming took off 4 bases at V and 1 base at J, with 7 bases between the two ends. The CDR3 consists of 13 residues. The CDR3 nucleotides are TGTGCCAGCAGTGGACAGATCCAAGAGACCCAGTACTTC. Encoded protein: CASSGQIQETQYF.

This clone was counted a single time. This chain joins TRBV18 and TRBJ1-1; D not resolved. The CDR3 spans 14 residues. V was clipped by 2 bases and J by 0 bases, with 7 bases between them. Germline V lookup: CDR1 KGHSH, CDR2 LQKENI. The chain's CDR3 is CASSPAGVNTEAFF. Written as DNA, the CDR3 is TGTGCCAGCTCACCAGCTGGGGTGAACACTGAAGCTTTCTTT.

The chain carries TRBV28 and TRBJ1-3, with D unresolved. Germline assignment: CDR1 MDHEN and CDR2 SYDVKM. V was trimmed by 10 bases and J by 2 bases, leaving 18 bases between them. The CDR3 contains 15 residues. The CDR3 here is CATVSRTGAGNTIYF. The CDR3 DNA follows: TGTGCCACAGTCTCACGGACTGGGGCTGGAAACACCATATATTTT.

The chain joins TRBV7-3 to TRBJ2-5; 12 nucleotides match TRBD1. The CDR3 contains 14 residues. Unmatched junction bases numbered 3, after V lost 4 bases and J lost 6 bases. CDR1 is SGHTA and CDR2 is FQGTGA in the germline V gene. CDR3 region: CASSSGQGAQTQYF. The CDR3 coding sequence is TGTGCCAGCAGCTCGGGACAGGGGGCGCAGACCCAGTACTTC.

V usage is TRBV28 and J usage is TRBJ2-7; D may be TRBD1 (5 bases). V lost 2 bases and J 2 bases, leaving 7 bases between the germline ends. CDR1 is MDHEN, CDR2 SYDVKM, per germline. The CDR3 consists of 13 residues. The CDR3 reads CASSLGAAYEQYF. The CDR3 DNA sequence: TGTGCCAGCAGTTTAGGGGCGGCCTACGAGCAGTACTTC.

This chain joins TRBV29-1 and TRBJ2-1, with D hard to call. The CDR3 length is 14 residues. V was cut by 5 bases and J by 0 bases, with 11 bases left in between. The V gene's germline CDR1 is SQVTM and CDR2 ANQGSEA. CDR3 loop: CSVQVINSYNEQFF. DNA for the CDR3: TGCAGCGTTCAGGTTATCAACTCCTACAATGAGCAGTTCTTC.

The rearrangement joins TRBV5-4 to TRBJ1-1; the D gene is possibly TRBD1 (5 bases). Deletions cut 0 bases from V and 2 bases from J, with 8 bases between. CDR1 SGHNT and CDR2 YYREEE come from the germline V gene (reference sequence). The length of the CDR3 is 14 residues. This chain's CDR3 is CASSLGGINTEAFF. In DNA, the CDR3 is TGTGCCAGCAGCTTGGGGGGGATTAACACTGAAGCTTTCTTT.

Regarding this clone: The sample carries other DNA sequences with the same CDR3. The chain joins TRBV2 to TRBJ1-1; no clear D. This CDR3 has 11 residues. Trimming took 5 bases from V and 7 from J, leaving 8 bases between them. Germline assignment: CDR1 SNHLY and CDR2 FYNNEI. The CDR3 DNA reads TGTGCCAGCAGTTACAGCCTTGAAGCTTTCTTT. Translated, it gives CASSYSLEAFF.

The chain joins TRBV5-1 to TRBJ2-2, with 9 bases that match TRBD1. Germline trimming cut 0 bases from V and 6 bases from J; bases unmatched to any gene: 3. The CDR3 is 15 amino acids. Germline values: CDR1 SGHRS, CDR2 YFSETQ. The CDR3 coding sequence is TGCGCCAGCAGCTTGGAACAGGGGGCGGCCGGGGAGCTGTTTTTT. Protein sequence: CASSLEQGAAGELFF.

The table lists this clone with a few counts. This same CDR3 is encoded by further DNA sequences in the sample. The rearrangement uses TRBV5-1 and TRBJ2-1, with 8 positions matching TRBD1. Losses at the gene ends were 2 bases for V and 6 bases for J; bases not matched to a gene: 1. The germline V gene has CDR1 SGHRS and CDR2 YFSETQ. The CDR3 extends over 13 amino acids. CDR3 in amino acids: CASSFDRGNEQFF. CDR3 nucleotide sequence: TGCGCCAGCAGCTTTGACAGGGGCAATGAGCAGTTCTTC.